This TCR beta chain appears in the sequencing data of a study of blood T cell repertoires in COVID-19 (dated by TCRdb to 2020 to 2022). Background on the whole study: Collaborator samples came from the United States, Italy and Spain and covered acute and convalescent phases of COVID-19. The material from the prospective study consisted of cDNA or gDNA derived from T cells, B-cell-depleted T cells, or PBMCs. Subjects who had been exposed to COVID-19, were actively infected with it, or had recovered from it provided the deeply sampled blood TCRbeta repertoires that made up the dataset. The repertoires were made available in a free public database intended to serve as a resource for research on the immune response to SARS-CoV-2. The samples were drawn from the first 160 participants of the ongoing ImmuneRACE study and from 1,200 or so subjects provided by 6 global collaborators. A de-identified subject ID, COVID-19 status, age in years and sex were almost always included in the sample metadata. HLA class I and class II types, where available, came from metadata supplied by the sample provider rather than from assay-based typing.

In Seattle, one collaborating source enrolled patients while the infection was active and tracked those patients longitudinally over the course of disease. Each collaborating institution followed its own protocols to collect whole blood in K2EDTA tubes. For TCRbeta analysis, collaborators shipped samples as frozen whole blood, isolated PBMCs, or DNA extracted from either of those sample types. The investigation overall reported the following: The quantity of clinical and demographic metadata differed by source and by participant and was supplied without curation.

Notes on this clone: Its binding antigen is unknown. Per-nucleotide qualities are absent, and no much larger clonotype sits a single base away.

The immunoSEQ Assay, a bias-controlled multiplex PCR, was used to amplify TCRbeta CDR3 regions from genomic DNA. Per the source publication's procedure: The number of nucleated cells in each sample was estimated from the amplification of reference gene primers within the assay. To quantify the absolute abundance of each unique TCRbeta CDR3 rearrangement, sequence reads were collapsed and filtered. For each sample, productive Simpson clonality was calculated as the square root of Simpson's diversity index over productive rearrangements. TCRdb carries this immuneACCESS record with in-frame sequences only. Its versions omit some clonotypes, under half of them owing to an unresolved V gene in the studies checked, with the rest unexplained. V, J and clone size are taken as reported in that table, and D and trimming were inferred from the DNA itself. For this sample there are roughly 200,000 clones; about four fifths appear just once. The top ten clones comprise about 10% of the sample.

Its CDR3 holds 15 amino acids, cysteine through phenylalanine. The retained sequence is limited to the CDR3, 45 bases, with the frame set at the first base. Relative to germline, V is 7 bases shorter and J is 8 bases shorter, with 21 bases between their ends. The germline V gene sets CDR1 to MNHEY and CDR2 to SVGAGI. Specimen: peripheral blood. Recombination joined TRBV6-5 with TRBJ2-1; the D region possibly corresponds to TRBD2 (5 bases align). The receptor was isolated from a woman in her forties with COVID-19, enrolled during active disease. The DNA sequence reads TGTGCCAGCACAGAGGTTACGGGTGGCGGGCATGAGCAGTTCTTC. It codes for CASTEVTGGGHEQFF.